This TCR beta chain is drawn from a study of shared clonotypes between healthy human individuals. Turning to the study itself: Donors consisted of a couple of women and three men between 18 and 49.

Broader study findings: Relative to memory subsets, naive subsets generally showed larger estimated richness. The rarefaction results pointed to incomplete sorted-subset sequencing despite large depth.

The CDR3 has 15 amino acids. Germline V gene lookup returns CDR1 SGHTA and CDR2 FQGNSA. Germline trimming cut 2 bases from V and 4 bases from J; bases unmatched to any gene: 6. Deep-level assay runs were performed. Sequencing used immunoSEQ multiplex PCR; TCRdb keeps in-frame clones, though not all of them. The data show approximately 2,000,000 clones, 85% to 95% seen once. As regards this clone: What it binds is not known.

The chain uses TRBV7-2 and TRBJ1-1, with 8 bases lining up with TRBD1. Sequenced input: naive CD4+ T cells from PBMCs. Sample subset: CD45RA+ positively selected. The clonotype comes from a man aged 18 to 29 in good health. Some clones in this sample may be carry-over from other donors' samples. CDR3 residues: CASSLTSTGATEAFF. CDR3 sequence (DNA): TGTGCCAGCAGCTTAACCTCGACAGGGGCCACTGAAGCTTTCTTT.